This T cell receptor (beta chain) emerged from a study of blood T cell repertoires in COVID-19 (dated by TCRdb to the early 2020s). Notes on the research overall: Collaborator samples came from the United States, Italy and Spain and covered acute and convalescent phases of COVID-19. The dataset comprised deeply sampled blood TCRbeta repertoires from subjects exposed to, actively infected with, or recovered from COVID-19. The repertoires were released in a freely available public database intended as a resource for research on the immune response to SARS-CoV-2. Samples were obtained from the ongoing ImmuneRACE study (first 160 participants) and from over a thousand subjects provided by 6 global collaborators. The material from the prospective study consisted of cDNA or gDNA derived from T cells, B-cell-depleted T cells, or PBMCs. Sample metadata almost always included a de-identified subject ID, COVID-19 status, age in years and sex. Where available, HLA class I and class II types were obtained from metadata supplied by the sample provider rather than from assay-based typing. Study-level results and caveats: Clinical and demographic metadata were provided uncurated, with the amount varying by source and participant.

The immunoSEQ Assay, a bias-controlled multiplex PCR, was used to amplify TCRbeta CDR3 regions from genomic DNA. The source study handled its data this way. The number of nucleated cells in each sample was estimated from the amplification of reference gene primers within the assay. Sequence reads were collapsed and filtered to measure the absolute abundance of every unique TCRbeta CDR3 rearrangement. For each sample, productive Simpson clonality was calculated as the square root of Simpson's diversity index across productive rearrangements. TCRdb obtained this table from immuneACCESS and retained in-frame rearrangements with V and J assigned. These tables miss some clones; where compared with another copy, unresolved V genes account for less than half of the shortfall, and the remainder is unexplained. Clone size and V and J calls were adopted from that table, with D and trimming inferred from the DNA. Counted in this sample were some 80,000 clones; roughly 78% of them appeared once. The ten largest clones add up to roughly 38% of the sample.

V loses 2 bases, J loses 2 bases, and the germline ends lie 18 bases apart. The cysteine opens and the phenylalanine closes a CDR3 of 17 amino acids. The DNA shown is the 51-base CDR3, in frame from base 1. The germline V gene supplies CDR1 KGHSH and CDR2 LQKENI. At one collaborating source in Seattle, patients were enrolled during active infection and were followed longitudinally through the course of disease. Each collaborating institution followed its own protocols to collect whole blood in K2EDTA tubes. For TCRbeta analysis, collaborator samples were shipped as frozen whole blood, as isolated PBMCs, or as DNA extracted from either sample type. As regards this clone: Its binding antigen is unknown. Base qualities are not at hand, and no much larger clone is one base apart.

The sample taken for sequencing was peripheral blood. This TCR derives from a man aged 55 to 69 with COVID-19, enrolled during active disease. The V and J segments used are TRBV18 and TRBJ2-5; the D gene is perhaps TRBD1, on 5 matching bases. This receptor carries the CDR3 CASSPDLWQGIQETQYF. The nucleotide sequence is given as TGTGCCAGCTCACCAGACCTGTGGCAGGGTATACAAGAGACCCAGTACTTC.